The 4 T cell receptor beta chains presented below share a single source sample, sequenced in a study of blood T cell repertoires in COVID-19. The protocol was immunoSEQ multiplex PCR, while the TCRdb copy is restricted to in-frame clones and leaves out a portion. The repertoire holds some 200,000 clones, with under 90% as singletons. The material sequenced was peripheral blood. These receptors originate from a man aged 25-40 years with active or convalescent COVID-19.

The chain recombines TRBV7-9 with TRBJ2-7; 7 nucleotides align to TRBD2. CDR1 and CDR2 from the germline V gene are SEHNR and FQNEAQ (reference sequence). Trimming cost V 6 bases and J 6 bases; bases outside gene matches: 17. The CDR3 covers 16 residues. CDR3 region: CASSSLGGDARVEQYV. CDR3 sequence (DNA): TGTGCCAGCAGTTCCCTGGGAGGGGACGCCCGAGTCGAGCAGTACGTC.

The chain uses TRBV29-1 and TRBJ1-4; tentative D call: TRBD1 (6 bases). Deletions cut 5 bases from V and 7 bases from J, with 11 bases between. In germline, CDR1 is SQVTM, CDR2 ANQGSEA. CDR3 length equals 12 residues. CDR3 amino acids: CSVRLGGEKLFF. In nucleotides, the CDR3 is TGCAGCGTTCGTTTAGGGGGTGAAAAACTGTTTTTT.

The chain links TRBV11-2 to TRBJ2-7; D is unclear. Trimming removed 0 bases at V and 2 bases at J, with 11 bases between. In germline, CDR1 is SGHAT, CDR2 FQNNGV. The CDR3 has 15 amino acids. The CDR3 DNA reads as TGTGCCAGCAGCTTAGAGGCGGCCGAAACCTACGAGCAGTACTTC. Amino acid sequence: CASSLEAAETYEQYF.

This clone was recorded once. This chain uses TRBV19 with TRBJ2-7; D is perhaps TRBD1 (5 bases). CDR3 length: 13 amino acids. V lost 2 bases, J lost 10 bases, and 15 bases lay in between. Per the germline V gene, CDR1 is LNHDA and CDR2 is SQIVND (reference sequence). The CDR3, as DNA: TGTGCCAGTAGTATAACCCTAGGACAAGAACAGTACGTC. Protein: CASSITLGQEQYV.